Reported below is one T cell receptor beta chain. Its antigen is still unknown. Germline assignment: CDR1 KGHSH and CDR2 LQKENI. Trimming left V 6 bases short and J 3 bases short, with 18 bases between. The CDR3 length is 16 residues. This sample is drawn from a study of T cell responses to AZD1222 COVID-19 vaccine. General study results and limits: Repertoires were sampled only after the peak T cell response. AZD1222 recipients seropositive at baseline numbered only 5 or 6. Mostly white British, mostly female donors; authors suggested clonal diversity may be underestimated.

Pooling covered second doses at about 4 or about 12 weeks. Produced via immunoSEQ multiplex PCR; TCRdb's table is partial and in-frame only. The table lists fewer than 200,000 clones, roughly 87% of them singletons. The starting material was peripheral blood, obtained 28 days after the second AZD1222 dose. The clonotype was recovered from an adult who received the AZD1222 COVID-19 vaccine. This chain joins TRBV18 and TRBJ1-3; perhaps TRBD1 as D (5 bases). Written as DNA, the CDR3 is TGTGCCAGCTCGACGAATACAGGTTCGAGTGGAAACACCATATATTTT. Translated: CASSTNTGSSGNTIYF.